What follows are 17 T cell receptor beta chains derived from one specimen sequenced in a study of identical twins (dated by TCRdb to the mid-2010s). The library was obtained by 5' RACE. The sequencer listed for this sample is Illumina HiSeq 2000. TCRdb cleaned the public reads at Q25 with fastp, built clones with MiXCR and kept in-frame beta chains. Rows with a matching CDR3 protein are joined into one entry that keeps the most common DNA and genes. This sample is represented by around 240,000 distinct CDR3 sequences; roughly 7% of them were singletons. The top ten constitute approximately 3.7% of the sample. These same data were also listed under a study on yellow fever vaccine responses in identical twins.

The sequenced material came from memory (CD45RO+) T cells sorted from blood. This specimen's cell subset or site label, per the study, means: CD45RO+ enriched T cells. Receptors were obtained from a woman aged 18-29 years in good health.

CDR3 protein: CASSEGLAGGPQSEQFF. The CDR3 DNA reads TGTGCCAGCAGTGAGGGTCTGGCGGGAGGACCTCAGTCCGAGCAGTTCTTC. The chain carries TRBV2 and TRBJ2-1; 8 bases are shared with TRBD2. Trimming at V came to 3 bases and at J to 10 bases, leaving 17 bases not matched to a gene. This CDR3 spans 17 amino acids. Germline values: CDR1 SNHLY, CDR2 FYNNEI.

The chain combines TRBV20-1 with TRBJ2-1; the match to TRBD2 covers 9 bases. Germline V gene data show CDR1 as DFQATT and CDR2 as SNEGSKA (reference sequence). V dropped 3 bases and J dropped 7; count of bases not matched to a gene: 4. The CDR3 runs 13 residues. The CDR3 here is CSASLAGGNEQFF. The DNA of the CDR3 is TGCAGTGCTAGTTTGGCGGGGGGGAATGAGCAGTTCTTC.

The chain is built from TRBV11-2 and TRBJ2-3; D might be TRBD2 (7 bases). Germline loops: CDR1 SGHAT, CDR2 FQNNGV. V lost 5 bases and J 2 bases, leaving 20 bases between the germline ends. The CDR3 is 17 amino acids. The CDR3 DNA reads TGTGCCAGCAGCCTAAGCCTTCCGGGGGGCAACACAGATACGCAGTATTTT. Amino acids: CASSLSLPGGNTDTQYF. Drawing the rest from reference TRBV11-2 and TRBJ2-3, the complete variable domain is EAGVAQSPRYKIIEKRQSVAFWCNPISGHATLYWYQQILGQGPKLLIQFQNNGVVDDSQLPKDRFSAERLKGVDSTLKIQPAKLEDSAVYLCASSLSLPGGNTDTQYFGPGTRLTVL.

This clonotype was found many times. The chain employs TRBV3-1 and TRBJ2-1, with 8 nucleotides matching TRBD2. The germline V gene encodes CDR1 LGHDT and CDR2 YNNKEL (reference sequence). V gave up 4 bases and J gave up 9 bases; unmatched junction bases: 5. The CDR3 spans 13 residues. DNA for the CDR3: TGTGCCAGCAGCCGAGCGGGAGCTAGTGAGCAGTTCTTC. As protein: CASSRAGASEQFF.

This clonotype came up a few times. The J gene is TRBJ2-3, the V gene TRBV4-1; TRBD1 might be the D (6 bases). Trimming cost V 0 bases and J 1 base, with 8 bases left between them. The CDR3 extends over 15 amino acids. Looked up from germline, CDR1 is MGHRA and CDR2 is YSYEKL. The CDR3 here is CASSQEGARTDTQYF. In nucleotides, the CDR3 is TGCGCCAGCAGCCAAGAGGGGGCGCGCACAGATACGCAGTATTTT.

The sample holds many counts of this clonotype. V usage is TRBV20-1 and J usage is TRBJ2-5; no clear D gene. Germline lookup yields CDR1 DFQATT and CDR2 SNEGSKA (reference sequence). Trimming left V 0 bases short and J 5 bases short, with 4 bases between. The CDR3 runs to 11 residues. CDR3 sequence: CSARESETQYF. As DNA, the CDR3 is TGCAGTGCTAGAGAAAGCGAGACCCAGTACTTC.

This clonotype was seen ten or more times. This chain's CDR3 is CTSGVSYNEQFF. The DNA of the CDR3 is TGTACTAGCGGGGTCTCCTACAATGAGCAGTTCTTC. This rearrangement joins TRBV28 to TRBJ2-1; 10 positions agree with TRBD2. Germline assignment: CDR1 MDHEN and CDR2 SYDVKM. This CDR3 region has 12 residues. Filled out from reference TRBV28 and TRBJ2-1, the complete variable domain reads DVKVTQSSRYLVKRTGEKVFLECVQDMDHENMFWYRQDPGLGLRLIYFSYDVKMKEKGDIPEGYSVSREKKERFSLILESASTNQTSMYLCTSGVSYNEQFFGPGTRLTVL.

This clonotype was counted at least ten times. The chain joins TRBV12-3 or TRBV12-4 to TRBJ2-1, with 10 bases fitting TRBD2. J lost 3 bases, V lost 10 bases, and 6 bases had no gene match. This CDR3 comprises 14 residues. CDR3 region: CATQREGLYNEQFF. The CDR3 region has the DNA TGTGCCACCCAGCGGGAGGGCCTCTACAATGAGCAGTTCTTC.

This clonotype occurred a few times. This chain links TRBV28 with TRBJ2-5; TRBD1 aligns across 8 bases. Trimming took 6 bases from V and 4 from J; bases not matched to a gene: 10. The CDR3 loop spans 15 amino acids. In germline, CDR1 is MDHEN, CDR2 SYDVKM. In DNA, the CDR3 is TGTGCCAGCAGACAGGGGGGCTGGGTTAGAGAGACCCAGTACTTC. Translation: CASRQGGWVRETQYF.

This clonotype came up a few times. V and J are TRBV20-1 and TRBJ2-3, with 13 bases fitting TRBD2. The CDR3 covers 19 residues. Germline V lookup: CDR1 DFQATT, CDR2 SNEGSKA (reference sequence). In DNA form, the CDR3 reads TGCAGCGTAGTATCCCCCCCGGGACTAGCGGGGCGAAGCTCAGATACGCAGTATTTT. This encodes CSVVSPPGLAGRSSDTQYF.

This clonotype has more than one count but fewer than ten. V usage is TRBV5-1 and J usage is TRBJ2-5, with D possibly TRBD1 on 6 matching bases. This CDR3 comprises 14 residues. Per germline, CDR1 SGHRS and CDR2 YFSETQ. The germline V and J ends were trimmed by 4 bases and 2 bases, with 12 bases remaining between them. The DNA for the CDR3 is TGCGCCAGCAGCAAACGACAGGTACAAGAGACCCAGTACTTC. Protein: CASSKRQVQETQYF.

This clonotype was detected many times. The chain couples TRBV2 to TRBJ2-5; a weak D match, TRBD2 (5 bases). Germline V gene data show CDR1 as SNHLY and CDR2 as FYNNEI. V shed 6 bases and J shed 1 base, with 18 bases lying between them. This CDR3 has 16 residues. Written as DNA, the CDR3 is TGTGCCAGCAGACCGGGGAAGACTGGACCCCAAGAGACCCAGTACTTC. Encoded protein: CASRPGKTGPQETQYF.

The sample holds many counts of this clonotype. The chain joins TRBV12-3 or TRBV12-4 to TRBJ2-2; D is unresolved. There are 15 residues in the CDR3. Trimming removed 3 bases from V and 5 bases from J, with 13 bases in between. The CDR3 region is CASSLSSSGTGELFF. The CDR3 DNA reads TGTGCCAGCAGTTTGTCCAGCAGTGGGACCGGGGAGCTGTTTTTT.

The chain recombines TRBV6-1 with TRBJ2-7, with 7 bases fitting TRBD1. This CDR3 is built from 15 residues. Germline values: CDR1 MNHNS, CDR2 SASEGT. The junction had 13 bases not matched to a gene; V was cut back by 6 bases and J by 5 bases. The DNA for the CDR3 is TGTGCCAGCAGGACAGACAGGGTTTTTCGCCACGAGCAGTACGTC. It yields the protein CASRTDRVFRHEQYV.

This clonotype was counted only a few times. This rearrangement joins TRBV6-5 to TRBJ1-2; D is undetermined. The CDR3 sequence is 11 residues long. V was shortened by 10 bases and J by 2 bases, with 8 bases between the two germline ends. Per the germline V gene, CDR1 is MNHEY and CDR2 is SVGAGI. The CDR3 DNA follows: TGTGCCACGAGAGACAACTATGGCTACACCTTC. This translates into CATRDNYGYTF.

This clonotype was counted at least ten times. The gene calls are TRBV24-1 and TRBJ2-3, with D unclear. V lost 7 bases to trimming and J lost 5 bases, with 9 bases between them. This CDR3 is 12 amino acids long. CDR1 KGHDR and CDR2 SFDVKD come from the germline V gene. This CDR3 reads CATSPTGDTQYF. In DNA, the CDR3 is TGTGCCACCAGCCCGACGGGAGATACGCAGTATTTT.

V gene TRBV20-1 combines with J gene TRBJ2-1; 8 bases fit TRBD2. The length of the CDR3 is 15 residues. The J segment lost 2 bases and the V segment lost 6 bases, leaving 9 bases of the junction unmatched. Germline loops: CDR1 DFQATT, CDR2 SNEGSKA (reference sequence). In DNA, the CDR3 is TGCAGTGCACACGCCGGGACTAGGGCCTACAATGAGCAGTTCTTC. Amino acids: CSAHAGTRAYNEQFF.